This TCR beta chain was obtained from a study of cytomegalovirus exposure and HLA in healthy donors. Notes on the study in general: In a later analysis, TCR beta V- and J-gene trimming showed a link to a missense DCLRE1C variant. The study designated 150 or so TCR beta chains cytomegalovirus-associated. For cytomegalovirus status, the classifier reportedly gave diagnoses with high specificity and sensitivity.

Use of 60 Vbeta and 13 Jbeta primers characterized the PCR. Assay: immunoSEQ multiplex PCR; the TCRdb copy retains only in-frame clones and omits some. The sample includes 160,000 or so clones, over 75% of them seen just once. The CDR3 length is 18 residues. V was pared by 0 bases and J by 1 base, with 14 bases between. Per germline, CDR1 SGHRS and CDR2 YFSETQ. This clone was picked up one time. Its antigen remains unidentified. The receptor was derived from a man aged 35 to 55 in good health and CMV-seropositive. This chain uses TRBV5-1 with TRBJ2-6, with a possible D match to TRBD1 (6 bases). Sequencing was done on a sample of PBMCs. The CDR3, as DNA: TGCGCCAGCAGCTTGGATGCCGAGGACAGATCTGGGGCCAACGTCCTGACTTTC. The encoded protein is CASSLDAEDRSGANVLTF.